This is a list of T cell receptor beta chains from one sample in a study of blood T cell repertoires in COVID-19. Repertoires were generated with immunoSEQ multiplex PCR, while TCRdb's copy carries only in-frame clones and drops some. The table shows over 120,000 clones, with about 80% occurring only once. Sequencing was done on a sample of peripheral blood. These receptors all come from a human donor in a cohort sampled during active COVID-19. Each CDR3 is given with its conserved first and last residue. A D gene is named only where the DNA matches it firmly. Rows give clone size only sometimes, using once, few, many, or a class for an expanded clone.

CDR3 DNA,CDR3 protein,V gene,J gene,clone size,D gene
TGTGCTAGTGGTTACCTAACGAACACTGAAGCTTTCTTT,CASGYLTNTEAFF,TRBV12-5,TRBJ1-1,.,.
TGTGCCAGTAGCAGGGACAGGGGGCGTGAGCTGTTTTTT,CASSRDRGRELFF,TRBV19,TRBJ2-2,.,TRBD1
TGTGCCAGCAGCTTAGGGTCTCCTGGGGAGCTGTTTTTT,CASSLGSPGELFF,TRBV13,TRBJ2-2,.,.
TGTGCCAGCCGGGCGAAGAGGGACACAGGTGAGCAGTTCTTC,CASRAKRDTGEQFF,TRBV6-5,TRBJ2-1,.,.
TGTGCCAGCAGCGTACCGGGACTCACCGGCTATGGCTACACCTTC,CASSVPGLTGYGYTF,TRBV7-2,TRBJ1-2,.,.
TGTGCCAGCAGCTTAGCCACCAGGACAGGGTGGGACACCGGGGAGCTGTTTTTT,CASSLATRTGWDTGELFF,TRBV7-2,TRBJ2-2,.,TRBD1
TGTGCCAGCAGCTTAAGGGGGACTGGGGCCAACGTCCTGACTTTC,CASSLRGTGANVLTF,TRBV7-9,TRBJ2-6,.,.
TGCGCCAGCAGTCATCACCGGCAGTGGGAGGGTGGCTACACCTTC,CASSHHRQWEGGYTF,TRBV23-1,TRBJ1-2,.,.
TGTGCCAGCAGCCCACGGGGAAGCACAGATACGCAGTATTTT,CASSPRGSTDTQYF,TRBV11-3,TRBJ2-3,.,.
TGTGCCAGCAGCTTAGACAGGGGCATCGGGGAGACCCAGTACTTC,CASSLDRGIGETQYF,TRBV7-2,TRBJ2-5,.,TRBD1
TGTGCCAGCAGTGACAGGACTAGCGGAACCGTGAACACCGGGGAGCTGTTTTTT,CASSDRTSGTVNTGELFF,TRBV2,TRBJ2-2,.,TRBD2
TGTGCCAGCAGCTTAGCAGAGAACACTGAAGCTTTCTTT,CASSLAENTEAFF,TRBV11-2,TRBJ1-1,.,.
TGTGCCAGCAGCTCCACAGGGGGAGAATCACCCCTCCACTTT,CASSSTGGESPLHF,TRBV7-2,TRBJ1-6,.,TRBD1
TGCGCCAGCAGCGGTCAGGTGAACACCGGGGAGCTGTTTTTT,CASSGQVNTGELFF,TRBV5-1,TRBJ2-2,.,.
TGTGCCTGGAGTCTGACAGCGAGGACGGGGGGGGATGAGCAGTTCTTC,CAWSLTARTGGDEQFF,TRBV30,TRBJ2-1,.,TRBD2
TGTGCCAGCTCACCACCACAGGTCCCGGAGACCCAGTACTTC,CASSPPQVPETQYF,TRBV18,TRBJ2-5,once,.
TGCAGTGCTAGTCGTTTGAGCACTGAAGCTTTCTTT,CSASRLSTEAFF,TRBV20-1,TRBJ1-1,.,.
TGTGCCAGCAGACCAGACAGGGGCGGGGAGCTGTTTTTT,CASRPDRGGELFF,TRBV2,TRBJ2-2,.,TRBD1
TGCGCCAGCAGCCATGGGACAGGGGGTGCCTCGGCCCAGTACTTC,CASSHGTGGASAQYF,TRBV4-3,TRBJ2-5,.,TRBD1
TGTGCCAGCAGTTTCGAGGGCTATCAGCCCCAGCATTTT,CASSFEGYQPQHF,TRBV12-3/TRBV12-4,TRBJ1-5,.,.
TGTGCCAGCAGCTTAGGAGTTGCAGAACAGGGGCGGGAGCAGTACTTC,CASSLGVAEQGREQYF,TRBV7-8,TRBJ2-7,.,TRBD1
TGTGCCAGCAGTGAAGGGGGGCAGACTACTAACTATGGCTACACCTTC,CASSEGGQTTNYGYTF,TRBV2,TRBJ1-2,.,.